This T cell receptor beta chain was identified during a study of T cells expressing NK-cell markers. CDR3 length: 17 residues. Germline V gives CDR1 KGHDR, CDR2 SFDVKD. TCRdb re-called the 5' RACE reads and gives one entry per CDR3 protein, without DNA. The sample features over 350,000 distinct CDR3 sequences, with roughly 10% in its top ten. The sequenced material came from blood T cells: a sorted CD56 or NKG2C T cell subset, CD4+ or CD8+ T cells, or bulk PBMC T cells (not recorded which). The sequence was obtained from a woman in her forties or fifties in good health. The rearrangement links TRBV24-1 to TRBJ2-1. CDR3 loop: CATSDPVRRGSYNEQFF.